The rows below give T cell receptor beta chains drawn from one sample of a study of blood T cell repertoires in COVID-19. Clones were read by immunoSEQ multiplex PCR, and TCRdb kept only the in-frame ones, dropping some. The table lists 100,000 to 150,000 clones, 70% to 90% of them singletons. Material for sequencing was peripheral blood. The receptors derive from a woman in her fifties or sixties with acute or convalescent COVID-19. Each CDR3 is given with its conserved first and last residue. A D gene is named only where the DNA matches it firmly. Only some rows state a clone size, as once, few, many or a class for expanded clones.

d_call: -; clone_size: -; j_call: TRBJ1-6; v_call: TRBV27; cdr3_aa: CASTNRAYSPLHF; cdr3_nt: TGTGCCAGCACGAACAGGGCGTATTCACCCCTCCACTTT
d_call: -; clone_size: -; j_call: TRBJ2-5; v_call: TRBV7-9; cdr3_aa: CASSSTYREQETQYF; cdr3_nt: TGTGCCAGCAGCTCAACATACAGAGAACAAGAGACCCAGTACTTC
d_call: -; clone_size: -; j_call: TRBJ1-2; v_call: TRBV9; cdr3_aa: CASSARVGARGYTF; cdr3_nt: TGTGCCAGCAGCGCCAGGGTAGGGGCTCGAGGCTACACCTTC
d_call: -; clone_size: -; j_call: TRBJ2-3; v_call: TRBV6-5; cdr3_aa: CASSPRQTDTQYF; cdr3_nt: TGTGCCAGCAGTCCCCGACAAACAGATACGCAGTATTTT
d_call: -; clone_size: -; j_call: TRBJ2-7; v_call: TRBV5-1; cdr3_aa: CASSLPDSREQYF; cdr3_nt: TGCGCCAGCAGCTTGCCGGACAGCCGCGAGCAGTACTTC
d_call: -; clone_size: once; j_call: TRBJ1-5; v_call: TRBV19; cdr3_aa: CASSPQGIGNQPQHF; cdr3_nt: TGTGCCAGTAGTCCCCAGGGAATTGGCAATCAGCCCCAGCATTTT
d_call: -; clone_size: -; j_call: TRBJ1-1; v_call: TRBV19; cdr3_aa: CASSIRQVRGLAEAFF; cdr3_nt: TGTGCCAGTAGTATCCGACAAGTGCGGGGTTTGGCTGAAGCTTTCTTT
d_call: TRBD2; clone_size: -; j_call: TRBJ2-1; v_call: TRBV6-2/TRBV6-3; cdr3_aa: CASSYGRGDNNEQFF; cdr3_nt: TGTGCCAGCAGTTATGGGCGGGGGGATAACAATGAGCAGTTCTTC
d_call: -; clone_size: once; j_call: TRBJ1-5; v_call: TRBV19; cdr3_aa: CASSITGRNQPQHF; cdr3_nt: TGTGCCAGTAGTATTACGGGGAGAAATCAGCCCCAGCATTTT
d_call: TRBD2; clone_size: -; j_call: TRBJ2-3; v_call: TRBV18; cdr3_aa: CASSPREGRTDTQYF; cdr3_nt: TGTGCCAGCTCACCCCGGGAGGGGCGCACAGATACGCAGTATTTT
d_call: TRBD1; clone_size: -; j_call: TRBJ1-4; v_call: TRBV5-4; cdr3_aa: CASAIGTATNEKLFF; cdr3_nt: TGTGCCAGCGCCATTGGGACAGCAACTAATGAAAAACTGTTTTTT
d_call: -; clone_size: -; j_call: TRBJ2-5; v_call: TRBV7-3; cdr3_aa: CASSRSSPASGETQYF; cdr3_nt: TGTGCCAGCAGCCGATCATCCCCGGCCTCGGGTGAGACCCAGTACTTC
d_call: -; clone_size: -; j_call: TRBJ1-2; v_call: TRBV3-1/TRBV3-2; cdr3_aa: CASSQGGPGLYGYTF; cdr3_nt: TGTGCCAGCAGCCAAGGGGGGCCAGGGCTCTATGGCTACACCTTC
d_call: TRBD2; clone_size: -; j_call: TRBJ2-1; v_call: TRBV19; cdr3_aa: CASSPSGSGMYEQFF; cdr3_nt: TGTGCCAGTAGTCCCAGCGGGAGTGGTATGTATGAGCAGTTCTTC
d_call: TRBD1; clone_size: -; j_call: TRBJ1-1; v_call: TRBV27; cdr3_aa: CASRSQGVTEAFF; cdr3_nt: TGTGCCAGCCGATCACAGGGGGTTACTGAAGCTTTCTTT
d_call: TRBD1; clone_size: -; j_call: TRBJ1-2; v_call: TRBV27; cdr3_aa: CASRNRGGYTF; cdr3_nt: TGTGCCAGCCGTAACAGGGGTGGCTACACCTTC
d_call: TRBD1; clone_size: once; j_call: TRBJ1-6; v_call: TRBV5-6; cdr3_aa: CASSLGQNNSPLHF; cdr3_nt: TGTGCCAGCAGCCTGGGACAGAATAATTCACCCCTCCACTTT
d_call: -; clone_size: few; j_call: TRBJ1-1; v_call: TRBV30; cdr3_aa: CAWSVGSFMNTEAFF; cdr3_nt: TGTGCCTGGAGTGTGGGCAGTTTCATGAACACTGAAGCTTTCTTT
d_call: -; clone_size: few; j_call: TRBJ2-7; v_call: TRBV27; cdr3_aa: CASSLFSPTPGSLVEQYF; cdr3_nt: TGTGCCAGCAGTTTATTTTCCCCCACCCCCGGGAGCCTCGTCGAGCAGTACTTC
d_call: TRBD1; clone_size: -; j_call: TRBJ2-5; v_call: TRBV29-1; cdr3_aa: CSVCRDSSQETQYF; cdr3_nt: TGCAGCGTATGCCGGGACAGCTCACAAGAGACCCAGTACTTC
d_call: -; clone_size: -; j_call: TRBJ1-2; v_call: TRBV27; cdr3_aa: CASSLRENYGYTF; cdr3_nt: TGTGCCAGCAGTTTAAGGGAGAACTATGGCTACACCTTC
d_call: -; clone_size: -; j_call: TRBJ1-1; v_call: TRBV3-1/TRBV3-2; cdr3_aa: CASSTPWGDTEAFF; cdr3_nt: TGTGCCAGCAGCACTCCTTGGGGGGACACTGAAGCTTTCTTT
d_call: -; clone_size: -; j_call: TRBJ2-7; v_call: TRBV5-1; cdr3_aa: CASKGRLSSYEQYF; cdr3_nt: TGCGCCAGCAAGGGGCGGTTAAGCTCCTACGAGCAGTACTTC
d_call: TRBD1; clone_size: few; j_call: TRBJ1-5; v_call: TRBV19; cdr3_aa: CASSTPPRTGRPQHF; cdr3_nt: TGTGCCAGTAGTACGCCCCCGAGGACAGGGCGGCCCCAGCATTTT
d_call: -; clone_size: -; j_call: TRBJ2-7; v_call: TRBV10-3; cdr3_aa: CAISVGEDGEQYF; cdr3_nt: TGTGCCATCAGTGTAGGGGAGGATGGGGAGCAGTACTTC
d_call: TRBD1; clone_size: once; j_call: TRBJ1-5; v_call: TRBV19; cdr3_aa: CASSTTGGNQPQHF; cdr3_nt: TGTGCCAGTAGTACGACAGGGGGCAATCAGCCCCAGCATTTT
d_call: -; clone_size: -; j_call: TRBJ1-4; v_call: TRBV27; cdr3_aa: CASSLREGTNEKLFF; cdr3_nt: TGTGCCAGCAGTTTAAGGGAGGGAACTAATGAAAAACTGTTTTTT
d_call: -; clone_size: -; j_call: TRBJ1-2; v_call: TRBV12-5; cdr3_aa: CASGVQGRGGYTF; cdr3_nt: TGTGCTAGTGGTGTTCAGGGGAGAGGAGGCTACACCTTC
d_call: -; clone_size: few; j_call: TRBJ1-1; v_call: TRBV7-8; cdr3_aa: CASSIQGNTEAFF; cdr3_nt: TGTGCCAGCAGCATACAGGGGAACACTGAAGCTTTCTTT
d_call: TRBD1; clone_size: -; j_call: TRBJ1-2; v_call: TRBV29-1; cdr3_aa: CSTRRDSANYGYTF; cdr3_nt: TGCAGCACCCGAAGGGACAGCGCGAACTATGGCTACACCTTC
d_call: TRBD1; clone_size: once; j_call: TRBJ2-2; v_call: TRBV24-1; cdr3_aa: CATSDDRAGELFF; cdr3_nt: TGTGCCACCAGTGATGACAGGGCCGGGGAGCTGTTTTTT
d_call: -; clone_size: -; j_call: TRBJ1-1; v_call: TRBV14; cdr3_aa: CASSQVYGTEAFF; cdr3_nt: TGTGCCAGCAGCCAAGTTTACGGGACAGAAGCTTTCTTT
d_call: -; clone_size: -; j_call: TRBJ1-4; v_call: TRBV5-1; cdr3_aa: CASSLGRDSSSEKLFF; cdr3_nt: TGCGCCAGCAGCTTGGGGAGGGATAGCTCGAGTGAAAAACTGTTTTTT
d_call: TRBD1; clone_size: -; j_call: TRBJ1-5; v_call: TRBV19; cdr3_aa: CASSITGGVLGQPQHF; cdr3_nt: TGTGCCAGTAGTATTACAGGGGGCGTCCTCGGCCAGCCCCAGCATTTT
d_call: -; clone_size: -; j_call: TRBJ2-1; v_call: TRBV5-1; cdr3_aa: CASSLLPAGPNNEQFF; cdr3_nt: TGCGCCAGCAGCTTGTTACCAGCGGGCCCCAACAATGAGCAGTTCTTC
d_call: -; clone_size: -; j_call: TRBJ2-2; v_call: TRBV7-9; cdr3_aa: CTSSGRTGHTGELFF; cdr3_nt: TGTACCAGCAGCGGGCGGACAGGTCACACCGGGGAGCTGTTTTTT
d_call: TRBD1; clone_size: -; j_call: TRBJ2-1; v_call: TRBV7-6; cdr3_aa: CASSLRQGGLNEQFF; cdr3_nt: TGTGCCAGCAGCTTAAGACAGGGGGGTTTGAATGAGCAGTTCTTC
d_call: -; clone_size: -; j_call: TRBJ1-1; v_call: TRBV18; cdr3_aa: CASSTQGTMNTEAFF; cdr3_nt: TGTGCCAGCTCAACGCAGGGGACGATGAACACTGAAGCTTTCTTT
d_call: -; clone_size: few; j_call: TRBJ1-5; v_call: TRBV18; cdr3_aa: CASSPGGPQPQHF; cdr3_nt: TGTGCCAGCTCACCAGGAGGACCCCAGCCCCAGCATTTT
d_call: TRBD1; clone_size: -; j_call: TRBJ1-2; v_call: TRBV5-1; cdr3_aa: CASSPTPGTGREGNYGYTF; cdr3_nt: TGCGCCAGCAGCCCCACCCCCGGGACAGGGCGAGAGGGTAACTATGGCTACACCTTC
d_call: -; clone_size: -; j_call: TRBJ1-1; v_call: TRBV9; cdr3_aa: CASSVGSGNTEAFF; cdr3_nt: TGTGCCAGCAGCGTAGGGTCAGGGAACACTGAAGCTTTCTTT
d_call: -; clone_size: -; j_call: TRBJ2-7; v_call: TRBV29-1; cdr3_aa: CSVEEGAPSMGEQYF; cdr3_nt: TGCAGCGTTGAAGAGGGGGCTCCCTCAATGGGGGAGCAGTACTTC
d_call: -; clone_size: -; j_call: TRBJ2-5; v_call: TRBV18; cdr3_aa: CASSPRATEGETQYF; cdr3_nt: TGTGCCAGCTCACCTCGGGCAACCGAGGGCGAGACCCAGTACTTC
d_call: -; clone_size: -; j_call: TRBJ1-1; v_call: TRBV6-5; cdr3_aa: CASSYHRQANTEAFF; cdr3_nt: TGTGCCAGCAGTTACCACAGACAGGCGAACACTGAAGCTTTCTTT
d_call: -; clone_size: -; j_call: TRBJ2-1; v_call: TRBV19; cdr3_aa: CASGDAGYNEQFF; cdr3_nt: TGTGCCAGTGGGGACGCGGGGTACAATGAGCAGTTCTTC
d_call: -; clone_size: -; j_call: TRBJ2-7; v_call: TRBV6-6; cdr3_aa: CASSYGQGWGEQYF; cdr3_nt: TGTGCCAGCAGTTACGGGCAGGGATGGGGCGAGCAGTACTTC
d_call: -; clone_size: -; j_call: TRBJ1-1; v_call: TRBV12-3/TRBV12-4; cdr3_aa: CASKPTGNTEAFF; cdr3_nt: TGTGCCAGCAAACCAACAGGGAACACTGAAGCTTTCTTT
d_call: -; clone_size: -; j_call: TRBJ2-1; v_call: TRBV27; cdr3_aa: CASRDSTGRNPWSSYNEQFF; cdr3_nt: TGTGCCAGCAGGGACTCGACAGGACGAAACCCCTGGAGCTCCTACAATGAGCAGTTCTTC
d_call: -; clone_size: once; j_call: TRBJ1-2; v_call: TRBV5-1; cdr3_aa: CASSLAGVPNYGYTF; cdr3_nt: TGCGCCAGCAGCTTGGCCGGGGTCCCTAACTATGGCTACACCTTC
d_call: -; clone_size: -; j_call: TRBJ1-1; v_call: TRBV12-3/TRBV12-4; cdr3_aa: CASSLGGGTEAFF; cdr3_nt: TGTGCCAGCAGTTTAGGCGGGGGAACTGAAGCTTTCTTT
d_call: -; clone_size: once; j_call: TRBJ2-1; v_call: TRBV15; cdr3_aa: CATSRDAENPYNEQFF; cdr3_nt: TGTGCCACCAGCAGAGATGCGGAGAATCCGTACAATGAGCAGTTCTTC
d_call: -; clone_size: -; j_call: TRBJ1-5; v_call: TRBV11-2; cdr3_aa: CASSFSGNQPQHF; cdr3_nt: TGTGCCAGCAGCTTCAGTGGCAATCAGCCCCAGCATTTT
d_call: -; clone_size: -; j_call: TRBJ1-4; v_call: TRBV30; cdr3_aa: CALAGVDEKLFF; cdr3_nt: TGTGCCCTGGCAGGGGTGGATGAAAAACTGTTTTTT
d_call: TRBD1; clone_size: -; j_call: TRBJ2-7; v_call: TRBV5-4; cdr3_aa: CASSLGTGKAYEQYF; cdr3_nt: TGTGCCAGCAGCCTCGGGACAGGGAAAGCCTACGAGCAGTACTTC
d_call: -; clone_size: -; j_call: TRBJ2-3; v_call: TRBV7-2; cdr3_aa: CASSLVEKDTQYF; cdr3_nt: TGTGCCAGCAGCTTAGTAGAGAAAGATACGCAGTATTTT
d_call: -; clone_size: once; j_call: TRBJ2-6; v_call: TRBV5-3; cdr3_aa: CAPRPNVSGANVLTF; cdr3_nt: TGTGCCCCACGCCCTAATGTCTCTGGGGCCAACGTCCTGACTTTC
d_call: -; clone_size: -; j_call: TRBJ1-5; v_call: TRBV5-8; cdr3_aa: CASSSGHYSNQPQHF; cdr3_nt: TGTGCCAGCAGCTCCGGACATTATAGCAATCAGCCCCAGCATTTT